The present TCR beta chain was sequenced within a study of vaccination and CD4 T cells after COVID-19 (dated by TCRdb to the early 2020s). Regarding the research as a whole: In the convalescent cohort there were six males and four females, among whom were two Hispanic individuals, seven Caucasians, two Asians and one multiracial person. Each participant got two doses of either the Pfizer-BioNTech BNT162b2 vaccine (n=8) or the Moderna mRNA-1273 vaccine (n=2). Post-COVID blood samples from convalescent patients were collected a median of roughly 100 days after diagnosis, with a range of roughly 30 to 161 days. Post-vaccine blood samples were obtained a median of about 77 days after the second vaccine dose, with a range of roughly 14 to 241 days. Overlapping spike peptide pools from SARS-CoV-2 and from the common cold coronaviruses HCoV-NL63, HCoV-OC43 and HCoV-229E were used as culture stimuli. In control cultures, a CEFX viral epitope pool was used as positive control, an HIV-1 Nef peptide pool was used as negative control, or no peptide was added. In around ten COVID-19 convalescent patients and a handful of infection-naive healthy vaccine recipients, the spike-specific CD4+ TCR repertoire before mRNA vaccination was compared with the repertoire after mRNA vaccination. Paper-wide results and their limitations: Of the vaccine-specific clones in convalescent patients, 304 of 307, or nearly all, reacted only to SARS-CoV-2 spike and did not cross-react with common cold coronaviruses. Relatively few convalescent patients were included in the study, and early timepoints after natural infection were not analyzed. The median number of SARS-CoV-2-reactive clonotypes rose from about 23 after infection to 38 after vaccination, but the change was not significant. Among the post-vaccine SARS-CoV-2-reactive clones in convalescent patients, a median approximately 86% showed up only after vaccination, which suggests vaccine-specific priming.

Library method: PCR. TCR sequencing of DNA from cultured CD4+ T cells used the Oncomine TCR Beta short-read assay at the Johns Hopkins FTIC core. Genomic DNA was extracted from the cultured CD4+ T cells with the QIAamp micro DNA kit. Oncomine TCR Beta libraries made from cultured CD4+ T cells were pooled using unique dual indexes and sequenced on an Illumina iSeq 100. On the study's bioinformatics: Non-productive sequences were filtered out, and CDR3s that did not start with C, did not end with F or W, or were shorter than 7 amino acids were discarded. Antigen-specific clonotypes were identified with the MANAFEST web application by comparing peptide-stimulated wells with reference and other culture wells. Positive clones required FDR below 0.05, an odds ratio above 5, and productive frequency above 0.1% in at least two of three replicate wells. Clonotypes that were significantly expanded in both SARS-CoV-2 spike wells and at least one common cold coronavirus spike condition were defined as cross-reactive. Using R version 3.6.1, CDR3 homology was evaluated through Levenshtein distances (stringdist) along with unrooted phylogenetic trees (ape). TCRdb's own reprocessing of the public reads used fastp at Q25 and MiXCR and kept productive beta chains. Entries are consolidated by CDR3 protein sequence, retaining the most common genes and DNA. The V and J calls were determined by TCRdb, not by the authors. Recorded for this sample are nearly 15,000 distinct CDR3 sequences; about 77% of them occurred a single time. The ten largest clonotypes hold around 9.5% of the sample.

The germline V gene encodes CDR1 LNHDA and CDR2 SQIVND (reference sequence). Here V drops 4 bases and J drops 4 bases, and the junction holds 3 bases not matched to any gene. Taken from cysteine to phenylalanine, the CDR3 has 13 residues. The only DNA kept is the CDR3, 39 bases in frame from the first base. On this clonotype: What this receptor recognizes is not known. No base qualities exist here, and no much larger clone lies one base off it.

The treatment or condition label here, explained by the study, means: approximately nine-day PBMC culture with coronavirus spike peptide pools or control peptides (ViraFEST assay). The ViraFEST assay was used in the study, in which antigen-specific T cells were expanded with peptide pools and expanded clonotypes were subsequently identified by TCR sequencing. The absence of prior SARS-CoV-2 infection in healthy vaccine recipients was confirmed by negative nucleocapsid antibody tests before and after vaccination. Some 2 million PBMCs per well were cultured in IMDM with roughly 5% human AB serum and 8 to 10 IU/ml IL-2, plus 10 ug/ml peptide pools. On days 3 and 7, half of the culture medium was replaced with fresh IL-2-containing medium. CD4+ T cells were isolated after roughly 9 days of culture through negative selection using the EasySep CD4+ T cell isolation kit. Ficoll-Paque Plus gradient centrifugation was used to isolate PBMCs from whole blood, and the isolated PBMCs were then either used fresh or cryopreserved at -140C. Triplicate wells were generally used for each culture condition.

This TCR derives from a human donor who received a COVID-19 vaccine. The chain is made from TRBV19 and TRBJ1-1; 7 central nucleotides agree with TRBD1. Specimen: CD4+ T cells from blood, cultured in vitro, collected after SARS-CoV-2 vaccination. The base sequence is TGTGCCAGTAGTAAGGGGGCGAGCACTGAAGCTTTCTTT. This codes for CASSKGASTEAFF.